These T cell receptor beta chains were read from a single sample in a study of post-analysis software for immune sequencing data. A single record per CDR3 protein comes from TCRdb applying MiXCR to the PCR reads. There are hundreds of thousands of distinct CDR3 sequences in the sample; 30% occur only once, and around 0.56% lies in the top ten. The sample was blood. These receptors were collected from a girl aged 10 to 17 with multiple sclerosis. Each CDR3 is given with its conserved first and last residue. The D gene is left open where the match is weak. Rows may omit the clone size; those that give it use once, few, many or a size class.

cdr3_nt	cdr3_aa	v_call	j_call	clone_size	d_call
TGTGCCATCAGCGGGTCCAGGACACTAAACTACGAGCAGTACTTC	CAISGSRTLNYEQYF	TRBV10-3	TRBJ2-7	NA	NA
TGTGCCAGCAGCCAAGATGGGGGGGGGACCTACGAGCAGTACTTC	CASSQDGGGTYEQYF	TRBV3-1	TRBJ2-7	NA	TRBD2
TGCAGTGCTGCCCCGTGGGGGTCGTATGGCTACACCTTC	CSAAPWGSYGYTF	TRBV20-1	TRBJ1-2	few	NA
TGTGCCAGCAGCTCTCCACTAGCGGGTTCCTACAATGAGCAGTTCTTC	CASSSPLAGSYNEQFF	TRBV28	TRBJ2-1	NA	TRBD2
TGTGCCAGCAGTTCGCCGGGACTAGCGGGAGAAGTATCTGAGCAGTTCTTC	CASSSPGLAGEVSEQFF	TRBV6-5	TRBJ2-1	few	TRBD2
TGTGCCAGCAGTAATAGGGGGGTCGCAGATACGCAGTATTTT	CASSNRGVADTQYF	TRBV12-3/TRBV12-4	TRBJ2-3	NA	NA
TGCGCCAGCAGCCTAGGACAGGTCATAGATGCGCAGTATTTT	CASSLGQVIDAQYF	TRBV5-1	TRBJ2-3	NA	TRBD1
TGTGCCAGCAGGAGGGACAGGGTCGCAGATACGCAGTATTTT	CASRRDRVADTQYF	TRBV27	TRBJ2-3	NA	TRBD1
TGCAGTGCCACCAAACCTAGCGGGGACTACAATGAGCAGTTCTTC	CSATKPSGDYNEQFF	TRBV20-1	TRBJ2-1	few	TRBD2
TGCAGCGTGCCCGGGACAGGGACTGAGCAGTTCTTC	CSVPGTGTEQFF	TRBV29-1	TRBJ2-1	few	TRBD1
TGCAGCGTTGTTTACGGGTACAATGAGCAGTTCTTC	CSVVYGYNEQFF	TRBV29-1	TRBJ2-1	many	NA
TGCGCCAGCAGCTTGGTCAGGGGCGATCCTAACTATGGCTACACCTTC	CASSLVRGDPNYGYTF	TRBV5-1	TRBJ1-2	NA	NA
TGTGCCAGCTCACCAGGACAGACCTACTATGGCTACACCTTC	CASSPGQTYYGYTF	TRBV18	TRBJ1-2	many	NA